A single sample is the source of the 27 T cell receptor beta chains below, sequenced in a study of T cell changes during pregnancy in multiple sclerosis. Sequenced by immunoSEQ multiplex PCR; TCRdb stores in-frame clones only, minus some. The data show around 62,000 clones, with 90% seen just once and 1.5% held by the top ten. The specimen comprised peripheral blood, sampled in the third trimester of pregnancy. The receptors were gathered from a female donor with multiple sclerosis, enrolled in a pregnancy study.

The gene calls are TRBV7-9 and TRBJ2-5; D is perhaps TRBD2 (5 bases). Germline V CDR1 and CDR2: SEHNR, FQNEAQ (reference sequence). CDR3 size: 14 residues. V lost 4 bases, J lost 2 bases, and 11 bases lay in between. DNA of the CDR3: TGTGCCAGCAGCTCCCCACGACTACAAGAGACCCAGTACTTC. Amino acid sequence: CASSSPRLQETQYF.

The CDR3 DNA reads TGTGCCAGTACCAGGGAGGGACGGCAGCCCCAGCATTTT. Translated: CASTREGRQPQHF. The chain employs TRBV19 and TRBJ1-5, with a weak D call TRBD1 (5 bases). The CDR3 extends over 13 amino acids. Trimming pared 7 bases from V and 7 bases from J, leaving 14 bases between. Per germline, CDR1 LNHDA and CDR2 SQIVND (reference sequence). Full variable domain (missing parts from reference TRBV19 and TRBJ1-5): DGGITQSPKYLFRKEGQNVTLSCEQNLNHDAMYWYRQDPGQGLRLIYYSQIVNDFQKGDIAEGYSVSREKKESFPLTVTSAQKNPTAFYLCASTREGRQPQHFGDGTRLSIL.

This clone showed up just once. The rearrangement links TRBV6-4 to TRBJ1-1; possibly TRBD1 for D (6 bases). From germline, CDR1 is MRHNA and CDR2 SNTAGT. The CDR3 runs to 14 residues. V lost 4 bases, J lost 5 bases, and 14 bases lay in between. This chain's CDR3 is CASSALQGGTEAFF. The CDR3 region has the DNA TGTGCCAGCAGTGCTTTACAGGGAGGGACTGAAGCTTTCTTT.

The chain recombines TRBV7-2 with TRBJ2-5; 7 positions match TRBD2. The CDR3 contains 15 residues. Losses at the gene ends were 2 bases for V and 3 bases for J; bases not matched to a gene: 6. CDR1 and CDR2 from the germline V gene are SGHTA and FQGNSA. CDR3 sequence (DNA): TGTGCCAGCAGCTTATGGGCTAGCGGCGAAGAGACCCAGTACTTC. Encoded protein: CASSLWASGEETQYF.

The chain links TRBV6-6 to TRBJ2-1; D may be TRBD2 (5 bases). The CDR3 has 16 amino acids. Germline V gene data show CDR1 as MNHNY and CDR2 as SVGAGI (reference sequence). The V end was cut by 0 bases, the J end by 4 bases, with 13 bases between. The CDR3 loop is CASSYSLRDPYNEQFF. In nucleotides, the CDR3 is TGTGCCAGCAGTTACTCGTTACGGGATCCTTACAATGAGCAGTTCTTC.

The rearrangement links TRBV6-6 to TRBJ2-7, with a tentative D call TRBD1 (6 bases). The CDR3 extends over 15 amino acids. Germline values: CDR1 MNHNY, CDR2 SVGAGI (reference sequence). Trimming took off 5 bases at V and 5 bases at J, with 19 bases between the two ends. The CDR3 reads CASSPGVAVFHEQYF. The CDR3 nucleotides are TGTGCCAGCAGTCCAGGGGTGGCCGTCTTCCACGAGCAGTACTTC.

Here the CDR3 DNA reads TGTGCCAGCAGCTGGACAGGGGGCGGCGGAGATACGCAGTATTTT. This encodes CASSWTGGGGDTQYF. The chain links TRBV7-9 to TRBJ2-3, with 11 bases fitting TRBD1. With V trimmed by 4 bases and J by 5 bases, 5 bases remained unmatched. Germline lookup yields CDR1 SEHNR and CDR2 FQNEAQ (reference sequence). CDR3 length: 15 residues. Based on the CDR3 plus reference TRBV7-9 and TRBJ2-3, the full variable domain is DTGVSQNPRHKITKRGQNVTFRCDPISEHNRLYWYRQTLGQGPEFLTYFQNEAQLEKSRLLSDRFSAERPKGSFSTLEIQRTEQGDSAMYLCASSWTGGGGDTQYFGPGTRLTVL.

The rearrangement uses TRBV19 and TRBJ1-2, with unresolved D. V was pared by 7 bases and J by 0 bases, with 12 bases between. The CDR3 has 14 amino acids. Germline V lookup: CDR1 LNHDA, CDR2 SQIVND (reference sequence). CDR3 protein: CASTATRSNYGYTF. CDR3 sequence (DNA): TGTGCCAGTACCGCGACAAGATCTAACTATGGCTACACCTTC.

The gene calls are TRBV19 and TRBJ2-7, with a tentative D call TRBD2 (6 bases). The CDR3 contains 15 residues. Germline V lookup: CDR1 LNHDA, CDR2 SQIVND (reference sequence). Trimming removed 5 bases from V and 0 bases from J, with 14 bases in between. CDR3 sequence (DNA): TGTGCCAGTAGTGGGGTCGCGGAGGGCTCCTACGAGCAGTACTTC. This codes for CASSGVAEGSYEQYF.

This chain connects TRBV6-1 to TRBJ2-5, with TRBD2 as a possible D gene (6 bases). This CDR3 has 15 amino acids. V lost 1 base and J 3 bases, leaving 12 bases between the germline ends. CDR1 is MNHNS and CDR2 is SASEGT in the germline V gene. The CDR3, as DNA: TGTGCCAGCAGTGAAGGTTTCGGCGGGGAAGAGACCCAGTACTTC. Protein product: CASSEGFGGEETQYF.

The chain joins TRBV2 to TRBJ1-5; D remains ambiguous. The CDR3 contains 13 residues. V gave up 4 bases and J gave up 7 bases, with 11 bases separating them. CDR1 and CDR2 (germline): SNHLY, FYNNEI. CDR3 amino acids: CASSANEEQPQHF. The DNA of the CDR3 is TGTGCCAGCAGTGCCAACGAGGAGCAGCCCCAGCATTTT.

The chain has TRBV6-5 and TRBJ1-6; 7 bases line up with TRBD1. Germline loops: CDR1 MNHEY, CDR2 SVGAGI. Trimming removed 7 bases from V and 7 bases from J; junction bases left unmatched: 7. CDR3 length: 14 residues. CDR3 in DNA: TGTGCCAGCACCCCGACAGGGAAGAATTCACCCCTCCACTTT. Protein: CASTPTGKNSPLHF.

This sequence joins TRBV7-9 and TRBJ2-1, with TRBD2 matching 8 bases. The CDR3 runs to 15 residues. After removal of 5 bases from V and 0 bases from J, the junction contained 3 bases not matched to a gene. CDR1 and CDR2 from the germline V gene are SEHNR and FQNEAQ (reference sequence). The CDR3 is CASSPTSGSYNEQFF. CDR3 in DNA: TGTGCCAGCAGCCCCACTAGCGGCTCCTACAATGAGCAGTTCTTC.

The chain has TRBV18 and TRBJ1-6; 8 positions match TRBD1. V was clipped by 6 bases and J by 6 bases; unmatched bases: 10. Germline V gives CDR1 KGHSH, CDR2 LQKENI. The CDR3 totals 16 residues. CDR3 region: CASSRQGFAGNSPLHF. CDR3 nucleotide sequence: TGTGCCAGCTCCCGACAGGGGTTTGCGGGTAATTCACCCCTCCACTTT. The whole variable domain, remainder taken from reference TRBV18 and TRBJ1-6, is NAGVMQNPRHLVRRRGQEARLRCSPMKGHSHVYWYRQLPEEGLKFMVYLQKENIIDESGMPKERFSAEFPKEGPSILRIQQVVRGDSAAYFCASSRQGFAGNSPLHFGNGTRLTVT.

The gene calls are TRBV5-4 and TRBJ2-2; 10 positions match TRBD2. The CDR3 is made up of 19 amino acids. Germline loops: CDR1 SGHNT, CDR2 YYREEE (reference sequence). Trimming took 2 bases from V and 5 from J; bases not matched to a gene: 15. The DNA for the CDR3 is TGTGCCAGCAGCTTCTTTGGGGGCACTAGCGGGATAGGGACCGGGGAGCTGTTTTTT. This sequence encodes CASSFFGGTSGIGTGELFF.

The chain joins TRBV7-2 to TRBJ1-5, with D hard to call. V was pared by 1 base and J by 4 bases, with 11 bases between. The CDR3 sequence is 15 residues long. The germline V gene encodes CDR1 SGHTA and CDR2 FQGNSA. The CDR3 DNA follows: TGTGCCAGCAGCTTAGGAACAGATGGAAATCAGCCCCAGCATTTT. Translating gives CASSLGTDGNQPQHF.

The V gene is TRBV15, the J gene TRBJ2-1, with 8 bases that match TRBD2. CDR3 size: 18 residues. After removal of 0 bases from V and 8 bases from J, the junction contained 15 bases not matched to a gene. Germline-derived CDR1 and CDR2 are LNHNV and YYDKDF (reference sequence). The CDR3 bases are TGTGCCACCAGCAGAGAACTCTCCACAAGCGGGGGAGTGTATGAGCAGTTCTTC. Translating it yields CATSRELSTSGGVYEQFF.

The chain couples TRBV14 to TRBJ2-7, with 7 positions matching TRBD2. V shed 0 bases and J 2 bases; nucleotides not matched to a gene: 7. Looked up from germline, CDR1 is SGHDN and CDR2 is FVKESK. The CDR3 extends over 16 amino acids. CDR3 region: CASSQDLGGRPYEQYF. DNA for the CDR3: TGTGCCAGCAGCCAAGATCTTGGCGGGAGACCCTACGAGCAGTACTTC.

The rearrangement links TRBV19 to TRBJ2-7; TRBD2 matches at 8 bases. The V gene end was trimmed by 1 base and the J gene end by 7 bases; junction bases not matched to a gene: 6. The CDR3 runs to 14 residues. Germline V gene sequence: CDR1 LNHDA, CDR2 SQIVND (reference sequence). The CDR3 loop reads CASSIAVSGSEQYF. DNA for the CDR3: TGTGCCAGTAGTATAGCGGTAAGCGGGAGTGAGCAGTACTTC.

This chain uses TRBV20-1 with TRBJ2-5; D remains unclear. Trimming cost V 6 bases and J 4 bases, with 9 bases left between them. The CDR3 extends over 11 amino acids. Looked up from germline, CDR1 is DFQATT and CDR2 is SNEGSKA (reference sequence). CDR3 bases: TGCAGTGCAAGTGGCGGAGAGACCCAGTACTTC. This codes for CSASGGETQYF.

The genes are TRBV30 and TRBJ1-5; D uncertain. V gave up 1 base and J gave up 1 base, with 5 bases separating them. CDR1 and CDR2 from the germline V gene are GTSNPN and SVGIG (reference sequence). CDR3 length: 13 residues. CDR3 in DNA: TGTGCCTGGAGTGACAGAAGCAATCAGCCCCAGCATTTT. Amino acid sequence: CAWSDRSNQPQHF.

The chain has TRBV7-2 and TRBJ2-7, with D unresolved. The ends were cut back, 6 bases at V and 2 bases at J, with 17 bases in the middle. Germline V CDR1 and CDR2: SGHTA, FQGNSA. CDR3 size: 15 residues. The CDR3 nucleotides read TGTGCCAGCAGTCGCCAGCAACTACTTACCTACGAGCAGTACTTC. The encoded protein is CASSRQQLLTYEQYF.

V gene TRBV9 combines with J gene TRBJ2-7; D not certain. This CDR3 region has 13 residues. V was clipped by 0 bases and J by 3 bases, with 7 bases between them. Germline V gives CDR1 SGDLS, CDR2 YYNGEE. The CDR3 bases are TGTGCCAGCAGCGTAGCCCCCCTCTACGAGCAGTACTTC. Protein sequence: CASSVAPLYEQYF.

The chain is built from TRBV11-2 and TRBJ2-3; TRBD1 is a possible D gene (6 bases). Germline-derived CDR1 and CDR2 are SGHAT and FQNNGV. CDR3 length: 16 amino acids. The V and J ends lost 0 bases and 3 bases respectively, with 13 bases between them. CDR3 DNA sequence: TGTGCCAGCAGCTTAGATTCCCGAGGGGGTACAGATACGCAGTATTTT. The encoded protein is CASSLDSRGGTDTQYF.

This clone was detected only once. J is TRBJ2-2 and V is TRBV18; D gene ambiguous. Trimming shortened V by 5 bases and J by 1 base, and 8 bases separated the two germline ends. This CDR3 is built from 14 residues. Germline V CDR1 and CDR2: KGHSH, LQKENI. CDR3 nucleotide sequence: TGTGCCAGCTCAAGGAGTATGAACACCGGGGAGCTGTTTTTT. Translating it yields CASSRSMNTGELFF. Combining the CDR3 with reference TRBV18 and TRBJ2-2 gives the whole variable domain NAGVMQNPRHLVRRRGQEARLRCSPMKGHSHVYWYRQLPEEGLKFMVYLQKENIIDESGMPKERFSAEFPKEGPSILRIQQVVRGDSAAYFCASSRSMNTGELFFGEGSRLTVL.

This chain uses TRBV30 with TRBJ2-1, with 12 bases identical to TRBD2. This CDR3 is 13 amino acids long. Germline CDR1 GTSNPN, CDR2 SVGIG (reference sequence). V was pared by 5 bases and J by 4 bases, with 0 bases of the junction left unmatched. CDR3 nucleotides: TGTGCCTGGGGACTAGCGGGATACAATGAGCAGTTCTTC. It codes for CAWGLAGYNEQFF.

The CDR3 is CASSLTRAGGITEAFF. Here the CDR3 DNA reads TGTGCCAGCAGTTTAACTAGGGCAGGGGGCATCACTGAAGCTTTCTTT. V usage is TRBV27 and J usage is TRBJ1-1; 8 bases are shared with TRBD1. The germline gives CDR1 MNHEY, CDR2 SMNVEV (reference sequence). Losses at the gene ends were 2 bases for V and 4 bases for J; bases not matched to a gene: 9. The CDR3 totals 16 residues.